One and the same sample provided the 30 T cell receptor beta chains below, sequenced in a study of cytomegalovirus exposure and HLA in healthy donors. PCR was performed using 60 Vbeta and 13 Jbeta primers. Measured with immunoSEQ multiplex PCR; TCRdb has only the in-frame clones, and not every one. The sample has under 300,000 clones; around 90% are singletons. The sequenced material came from PBMCs. Receptors originate from a girl aged 2 to 10 in good health and CMV-seronegative.

The chain uses TRBV11-2 and TRBJ1-4, with D possibly matching TRBD1 (5 bases). CDR1 is SGHAT, CDR2 FQNNGV, per germline. V lost 0 bases and J 6 bases, leaving 11 bases between the germline ends. The CDR3 runs 15 residues. The DNA of the CDR3 is TGTGCCAGCAGCTTAGAAGACAGCCTGTATGAAAAACTGTTTTTT. Its translation is CASSLEDSLYEKLFF.

In this sample, this clone turned up a few times. The sample has other DNA sequences that encode this CDR3 too. The rearrangement links TRBV5-1 to TRBJ1-1; the D is unclear. V shed 0 bases and J shed 4 bases, with 7 bases lying between them. The CDR3 extends over 13 amino acids. CDR1 SGHRS and CDR2 YFSETQ come from the germline V gene. CDR3: CASSLAGVTEAFF. CDR3 nucleotides: TGCGCCAGCAGCTTGGCCGGGGTCACTGAAGCTTTCTTT.

This CDR3 reads CASGQPLDWDGYTF. DNA of the CDR3: TGTGCCAGCGGACAGCCTCTCGATTGGGATGGCTACACCTTC. V usage is TRBV27 and J usage is TRBJ1-2; D might be TRBD1 (6 bases). V lost 8 bases to trimming and J lost 6 bases, with 19 bases between them. Germline assignment: CDR1 MNHEY and CDR2 SMNVEV (reference sequence). There are 14 residues in the CDR3.

This clone is a singleton in its sample. The chain recombines TRBV4-2 with TRBJ2-5; TRBD1 is a possible D gene (6 bases). The ends were cut back, 0 bases at V and 3 bases at J, with 8 bases in the middle. The CDR3 covers 14 residues. Germline CDR1 reads LGHNA; CDR2 reads YNFKEQ. The CDR3 DNA sequence: TGTGCCAGCAGCCAAGATCGGACAGAAGAGACCCAGTACTTC. Translating gives CASSQDRTEETQYF.

This chain links TRBV5-3 with TRBJ2-6; D possibly corresponds to TRBD2 (6 bases). TRBV5-3 is annotated as an ORF whose role is uncertain. The CDR3 extends over 17 amino acids. V shed 0 bases and J shed 4 bases, with 14 bases lying between them. The CDR3 coding sequence is TGTGCCAGAAGCTTGGGCTCGGGGGAAAGGGGGGCCAACGTCCTGACTTTC. Protein product: CARSLGSGERGANVLTF.

In regard to this clone: A read error may account for a junction end that differs from germline. In the same sample, other DNA sequences code for this CDR3. This chain links TRBV25-1 with TRBJ2-7, with D perhaps TRBD1 (5 bases). The germline V gene has CDR1 MGHDK and CDR2 SYGVNS. The CDR3 loop spans 15 amino acids. CDR3 sequence: CASSEITNRRDEQYF. Written as DNA, the CDR3 is TGCGCCAGCAGTGAAATTACCAACCGCAGGGACGAGCAGTACTTC.

The chain recombines TRBV11-2 with TRBJ2-6, with 11 bases matching TRBD1. After removal of 3 bases from V and 0 bases from J, the junction contained 1 base not matched to a gene. Germline assignment: CDR1 SGHAT and CDR2 FQNNGV. This CDR3 has 17 amino acids. The CDR3 region has the DNA TGTGCCAGCAGCTTGGGGACAGGGGGCTCTGGGGCCAACGTCCTGACTTTC. Amino acids: CASSLGTGGSGANVLTF.

The chain employs TRBV19 and TRBJ2-2; D might be TRBD2 (6 bases). Germline V gene sequence: CDR1 LNHDA, CDR2 SQIVND (reference sequence). With 9 bases removed from V and 4 bases from J, the gap between germline ends came to 21 bases. The CDR3 contains 16 residues. Written as DNA, the CDR3 is TGTGCCAGCCTAGTAGGTGGCGGGGACTTCACCGGGGAGCTGTTTTTT. Its translation is CASLVGGGDFTGELFF.

The genes are TRBV7-9 and TRBJ1-4, with D maybe TRBD1 (6 bases). The CDR3 runs 15 residues. Trimming pared 5 bases from V and 0 bases from J, leaving 10 bases between. Germline loops: CDR1 SEHNR, CDR2 FQNEAQ (reference sequence). As DNA, the CDR3 is TGTGCCAGCAGCGCTGGGGACACAACTAATGAAAAACTGTTTTTT. It codes for CASSAGDTTNEKLFF.

This chain joins TRBV6-5 and TRBJ1-1; a weak D match, TRBD1 (5 bases). The V end was cut by 5 bases, the J end by 5 bases, with 18 bases between. Germline V gives CDR1 MNHEY, CDR2 SVGAGI. The CDR3 spans 15 residues. Here the CDR3 reads CASSVAGSGGTEAFF. DNA of the CDR3: TGTGCCAGCAGTGTCGCCGGATCCGGGGGTACTGAAGCTTTCTTT.

CDR3 sequence (DNA): TGTGCCAGCAGCCCGGGACTAGCGGAAGAGACCCAGTACTTC. Protein product: CASSPGLAEETQYF. This chain connects TRBV11-3 to TRBJ2-5; the match to TRBD2 covers 11 bases. CDR3 length: 14 amino acids. The ends lost 5 bases at V and 3 bases at J; junction bases unmatched: 2. CDR1 SGHNT and CDR2 YENEEA come from the germline V gene.

The chain employs TRBV5-4 and TRBJ1-1; D is possibly TRBD1 (6 bases). The CDR3 runs 12 residues. Trimming took off 4 bases at V and 7 bases at J, with 11 bases between the two ends. Germline V gene sequence: CDR1 SGHNT, CDR2 YYREEE (reference sequence). The CDR3 loop reads CASSRTGLEAFF. The DNA of the CDR3 is TGTGCCAGCAGCCGAACAGGGCTTGAAGCTTTCTTT.

The chain carries TRBV7-3 and TRBJ2-3; 9 bases match TRBD2. The CDR3 consists of 15 residues. V shed 4 bases and J 5 bases; nucleotides not matched to a gene: 7. Looked up from germline, CDR1 is SGHTA and CDR2 is FQGTGA. CDR3 amino acids: CASSSLGGGGDTQYF. CDR3 bases: TGTGCCAGCAGCTCCCTCGGCGGGGGGGGAGATACGCAGTATTTT.

V usage is TRBV5-1 and J usage is TRBJ1-1; the match to TRBD1 covers 9 bases. The length of the CDR3 is 18 residues. V was pared by 7 bases and J by 0 bases, with 16 bases of the junction left unmatched. Looked up from germline, CDR1 is SGHRS and CDR2 is YFSETQ. CDR3 in DNA: TGCGCCAGCGGACGGGACAGGGTCTCCCCTTCCATGAACACTGAAGCTTTCTTT. This translates into CASGRDRVSPSMNTEAFF.

The CDR3 loop is CASSLNGDGTEAFF. In DNA form, the CDR3 reads TGCGCCAGCAGCTTGAATGGAGATGGCACTGAAGCTTTCTTT. This sequence joins TRBV5-1 and TRBJ1-1; D ambiguous. Trimming cost V 1 base and J 4 bases, with 11 bases left between them. Per the germline V gene, CDR1 is SGHRS and CDR2 is YFSETQ. CDR3 length: 14 amino acids.

The CDR3 DNA sequence: TGTGCCAGCAGCTTGAGGCCCGGGACAAGGGACATTCAGTACTTC. Its protein product is CASSLRPGTRDIQYF. The V gene is TRBV11-2, the J gene TRBJ2-4; tentative D call: TRBD1 (6 bases). Trimming stripped 3 bases from V and 8 bases from J, with 17 bases between. This CDR3 comprises 15 residues. Germline CDR1 is SGHAT and CDR2 is FQNNGV.

A note on this clone: At one boundary the junction diverges from the germline segment, which might be a read error. V and J are TRBV7-9 and TRBJ1-2; 8 nucleotides align to TRBD1. The CDR3 loop spans 16 amino acids. Germline-derived CDR1 and CDR2 are SEHNR and FQNEAQ (reference sequence). The CDR3 reads CSSSLPPDRANYGYTF. The CDR3, as DNA: TGTTCCAGCAGCTTACCGCCGGACAGGGCTAACTATGGCTACACCTTC.

V is TRBV20-1 and J is TRBJ2-1; TRBD2 matches at 10 bases. Germline V gives CDR1 DFQATT, CDR2 SNEGSKA (reference sequence). CDR3 length: 11 amino acids. V trimming: 6 bases; J trimming: 8 bases; junction bases outside the gene matches: 1. The CDR3 is CSAGTSDEQFF. CDR3 coding DNA: TGCAGTGCAGGGACTAGCGATGAGCAGTTCTTC.

This rearrangement joins TRBV14 to TRBJ2-1; D might be TRBD1 (6 bases). Per the germline V gene, CDR1 is SGHDN and CDR2 is FVKESK. The CDR3 covers 14 residues. Trimming removed 4 bases from V and 4 bases from J, with 11 bases in between. CDR3 DNA sequence: TGTGCCAGCAGCCGCCGGGACATTTACAATGAGCAGTTCTTC. Protein sequence: CASSRRDIYNEQFF.

V usage is TRBV15 and J usage is TRBJ1-5; a weak D match, TRBD1 (5 bases). The CDR3 consists of 15 residues. V was shortened by 1 base and J by 2 bases, with 9 bases between the two germline ends. Germline loops: CDR1 LNHNV, CDR2 YYDKDF (reference sequence). The CDR3 is CATSRAAGGNQPQHF. The CDR3 DNA reads as TGTGCCACCAGCAGAGCAGCGGGGGGCAATCAGCCCCAGCATTTT.

The chain recombines TRBV4-2 with TRBJ2-3, with 9 bases matching TRBD2. Germline CDR1 is LGHNA and CDR2 is YNFKEQ. V gave up 0 bases and J gave up 1 base; unmatched junction bases: 8. The CDR3 extends over 18 amino acids. The CDR3 DNA reads TGTGCCAGCAGCCAAGAAAGCGCGGGAGGGCCGGGCACAGATACGCAGTATTTT. It codes for CASSQESAGGPGTDTQYF.

The chain joins TRBV7-2 to TRBJ2-1; 12 bases align to TRBD2. CDR1 is SGHTA and CDR2 is FQGNSA in the germline V gene. CDR3 length: 15 amino acids. The junction had 2 bases not matched to a gene; V was cut back by 1 base and J by 7 bases. The DNA of the CDR3 is TGTGCCAGCAGCTTAGAACTAGCGGGGGGTAATGAGCAGTTCTTC. It encodes CASSLELAGGNEQFF.

This chain connects TRBV11-2 to TRBJ2-1; D gene ambiguous. V shed 3 bases and J shed 3 bases, with 6 bases lying between them. Germline values: CDR1 SGHAT, CDR2 FQNNGV. This CDR3 contains 13 residues. The CDR3 DNA follows: TGTGCCAGCAGCTTGTACAGCTACAATGAGCAGTTCTTC. Protein sequence: CASSLYSYNEQFF. The full variable domain, with the rest looked up from reference TRBV11-2 and TRBJ2-1, is EAGVAQSPRYKIIEKRQSVAFWCNPISGHATLYWYQQILGQGPKLLIQFQNNGVVDDSQLPKDRFSAERLKGVDSTLKIQPAKLEDSAVYLCASSLYSYNEQFFGPGTRLTVL.

This chain uses TRBV29-1 with TRBJ1-1, with a possible D match to TRBD1 (6 bases). Trimming stripped 7 bases from V and 3 bases from J, with 18 bases between. Germline V lookup: CDR1 SQVTM, CDR2 ANQGSEA. The CDR3 runs to 14 residues. The CDR3 here is CSATPGGRDTEAFF. In nucleotides, the CDR3 is TGCAGCGCCACTCCTGGGGGCAGGGACACTGAAGCTTTCTTT.

DNA for the CDR3: TGTGCCAGCACCAAGGGTTTAGCGGGAGTGGAGACCCAGTACTTC. Translating it yields CASTKGLAGVETQYF. The rearrangement uses TRBV11-2 and TRBJ2-5; 9 nucleotides align to TRBD2. Germline V lookup: CDR1 SGHAT, CDR2 FQNNGV. The J segment lost 5 bases and the V segment lost 7 bases, leaving 11 bases of the junction unmatched. The CDR3 totals 15 residues.

This clone was observed a few times. The J gene is TRBJ2-6, the V gene TRBV19; no definite D call. Germline CDR1 and CDR2: LNHDA and SQIVND (reference sequence). V lost 3 bases to trimming and J lost 1 base, with 10 bases between them. This CDR3 has 16 amino acids. CDR3 nucleotides: TGTGCCAGTAGTATCAGAAAGTATTCTGGGGCCAACGTCCTGACTTTC. Its translation is CASSIRKYSGANVLTF.

The chain joins TRBV29-1 to TRBJ2-2, with 8 positions matching TRBD2. CDR1 and CDR2 (germline): SQVTM, ANQGSEA. CDR3 length: 15 residues. The V segment lost 7 bases and the J segment 6 bases; nucleotides outside the gene matches: 13. The CDR3 region has the DNA TGCAGCGCCGGGGGGGGACAAGGGCCTGCCGGGGAGCTGTTTTTT. It translates to CSAGGGQGPAGELFF.

V gene TRBV11-1 combines with J gene TRBJ2-1; TRBD2 might be the D (5 bases). The V end lost 6 bases, the J end lost 0 bases, and 9 bases lay between the germline ends. This CDR3 region has 14 residues. The germline V gene encodes CDR1 SGHAT and CDR2 FQDESV (reference sequence). Here the CDR3 reads CASSRGSSYNEQFF. The CDR3 DNA sequence: TGTGCCAGCAGTCGGGGTAGCTCCTACAATGAGCAGTTCTTC. Supplemented by reference TRBV11-1 and TRBJ2-1, the full variable domain reads EAEVAQSPRYKITEKSQAVAFWCDPISGHATLYWYRQILGQGPELLVQFQDESVVDDSQLPKDRFSAERLKGVDSTLKIQPAELGDSAMYLCASSRGSSYNEQFFGPGTRLTVL.

The chain joins TRBV12-5 to TRBJ2-2; D unclear. The length of the CDR3 is 13 residues. Trimming shortened V by 6 bases and J by 5 bases, and 10 bases separated the two germline ends. In germline, CDR1 is LGHNT, CDR2 FRNRAP. The DNA of the CDR3 is TGTGCTAGTGGACAAATTGGTACCGGGGAGCTGTTTTTT. Residues: CASGQIGTGELFF.

This chain links TRBV25-1 with TRBJ2-7, with 9 bases that match TRBD2. Germline loops: CDR1 MGHDK, CDR2 SYGVNS. The CDR3 consists of 15 residues. Trimming took 0 bases from V and 7 from J; bases not matched to a gene: 7. CDR3 coding DNA: TGTGCCAGCAGTGAATACAGCGGGAGGAGAGGGGAGCAGTACTTC. Amino acids: CASSEYSGRRGEQYF.